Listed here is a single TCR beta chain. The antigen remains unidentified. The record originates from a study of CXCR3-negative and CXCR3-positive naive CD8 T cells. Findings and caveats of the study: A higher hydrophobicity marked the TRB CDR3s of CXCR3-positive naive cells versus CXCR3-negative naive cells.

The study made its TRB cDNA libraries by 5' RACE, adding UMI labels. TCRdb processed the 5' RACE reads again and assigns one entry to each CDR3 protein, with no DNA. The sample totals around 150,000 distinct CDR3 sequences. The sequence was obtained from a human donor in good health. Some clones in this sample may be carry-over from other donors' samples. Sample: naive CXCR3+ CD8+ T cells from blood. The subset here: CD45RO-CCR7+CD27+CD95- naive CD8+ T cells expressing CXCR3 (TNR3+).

This CDR3 is CSVEDWGAAPNGYTF. The chain uses TRBV29-1 and TRBJ1-2; there is no DNA to check the TCRdb D call of TRBD1. Germline V lookup: CDR1 SQVTM, CDR2 ANQGSEA. The CDR3 covers 15 residues.